The T cell receptor beta chain described here comes from a study of shared clonotypes between healthy human individuals. Study-wide results and limits: Some clonotypes were shared by all four sorted-subset donors, while others were not shared. The non-shared ones had lower generation probabilities than the shared ones. Across subsets, estimated richness was generally greater for naive than for memory populations.

Note on this clone: Its cognate antigen is unknown.

Germline V gene data show CDR1 as MDHEN and CDR2 as SYDVKM. This CDR3 has 14 amino acids. V gave up 3 bases and J gave up 3 bases; unmatched junction bases: 3. All donors were Caucasian adults living in Nashville, Tennessee. Sequencing was performed with immunoSEQ multiplex PCR; in TCRdb, only in-frame clones are kept and a portion is missing. Of 1.4 million or so clones listed, approximately 98.5% are singletons. V gene TRBV28 combines with J gene TRBJ2-7; TRBD2 matches at 9 bases. Input material: naive CD4+ T cells sorted from blood. Subset here: CD45RA+ positively selected. The clonotype originates from a man aged 30 to 45 in good health. Here the CDR3 DNA reads TGTGCCAGCAGTTTGTTAGCGGGGGTCTACGAGCAGTACTTC. It translates to CASSLLAGVYEQYF.